The source of this T cell receptor (beta chain) is a study of OX40 agonist ivuxolimab in advanced cancers. This CDR3 has 14 residues. The V gene's germline CDR1 is SGHDT and CDR2 YYEEEE. The V gene lost 6 bases and the J gene lost 4 bases, with 16 bases spanning the gap. This table comes from immunoSEQ multiplex PCR, and its TCRdb copy is limited to in-frame clones, with some not included. This table has approximately 94,000 clones, approximately 81% appearing once. Autoimmune disease history or systemic immunosuppression led to patient exclusion. This specimen was CD4+ or CD8+ T cells sorted from blood, taken in a trial of the OX40 agonist ivuxolimab. The sequence came from an adult with an advanced solid tumor such as melanoma, head and neck, liver or kidney cancer. This chain uses TRBV5-6 with TRBJ2-5; D uncertain. The CDR3, as DNA: TGTGCCAGCACCCTGTTGGCGGCAGGAGAGACCCAGTACTTC. The encoded protein is CASTLLAAGETQYF. Full variable domain (remainder filled in from reference TRBV5-6 and TRBJ2-5): DAGVTQSPTHLIKTRGQQVTLRCSPKSGHDTVSWYQQALGQGPQFIFQYYEEEERQRGNFPDRFSGHQFPNYSSELNVNALLLGDSALYLCASTLLAAGETQYFGPGTRLLVL.